This T cell receptor (beta chain) was obtained from a study of CD8 T cells in ankylosing spondylitis. Only a few counts were recorded for this clonotype. The antigen is not known. Whole-study findings and limits: A motif of eight or nine highly homologous TCR beta variants was seen as apparently characteristic of ankylosing spondylitis blood.

TCRdb ran MiXCR on the 5' RACE reads and lists one entry per CDR3 protein. The sample consists of about 360,000 distinct CDR3 sequences, approximately 22% of them appearing once. Trimming stripped 1 base from V and 7 bases from J, with 14 bases between. Germline lookup yields CDR1 MNHNS and CDR2 SASEGT. This CDR3 is 15 amino acids long. The chain employs TRBV6-1 and TRBJ1-3; weak D call: TRBD1 (6 bases). The clonotype comes from a male donor with ankylosing spondylitis or in good health (not recorded which). The sample comprised blood, either unsorted or a sorted T cell fraction (not recorded which). This chain's CDR3 is CASSEEGGFVNTIYF. The CDR3 nucleotides are TGTGCCAGCAGTGAAGAGGGGGGGTTCGTCAACACCATATATTTT.